These 14 T cell receptor beta chains came from one sample sequenced in a study of radiation and T cells in renal cell carcinoma. The assay was immunoSEQ multiplex PCR, and TCRdb's table has in-frame clones only and misses some. The sample holds about 90,000 clones, around 84% seen once. The time point was: blood 4 weeks post-SBRT, at nephrectomy. Treatment described: 15 Gy SBRT to primary tumor, nephrectomy 4 weeks later. The sequencing used blood, collected from a patient whose treatment included radiotherapy and nephrectomy. The receptor source for this set is a man in his 60s with renal cell carcinoma.

This sequence joins TRBV15 and TRBJ2-3; possibly TRBD1 for D (7 bases). The V end was cut by 3 bases, the J end by 6 bases, with 16 bases between. Germline loops: CDR1 LNHNV, CDR2 YYDKDF (reference sequence). This CDR3 is 15 amino acids long. The CDR3 DNA reads as TGTGCCACCAGCAGTGACAGGGAGGTGAGGGATACGCAGTATTTT. As protein: CATSSDREVRDTQYF.

The DNA of the CDR3 is TGTGCCAGCAGTTTCCCCGGGACTAGCGGGATGAGGACCTACAATGAGCAGTTCTTC. Protein sequence: CASSFPGTSGMRTYNEQFF. The chain is built from TRBV28 and TRBJ2-1; 13 bases align to TRBD2. The CDR3 runs 19 residues. The trim removed 3 bases at V and 2 bases at J, leaving 10 bases unmatched. Germline CDR1 is MDHEN and CDR2 is SYDVKM.

The chain recombines TRBV29-1 with TRBJ2-5, with 9 positions matching TRBD1. Germline V gene sequence: CDR1 SQVTM, CDR2 ANQGSEA. This CDR3 is built from 14 residues. The ends lost 5 bases at V and 5 bases at J; junction bases unmatched: 9. The CDR3 sequence is CSVPNRGRRETQYF. The CDR3 DNA sequence: TGCAGCGTTCCCAACAGGGGGCGCCGGGAGACCCAGTACTTC. Variable domain in full (rest from reference TRBV29-1 and TRBJ2-5): SAVISQKPSRDICQRGTSLTIQCQVDSQVTMMFWYRQQPGQSLTLIATANQGSEATYESGFVIDKFPISRPNLTFSTLTVSNMSPEDSSIYLCSVPNRGRRETQYFGPGTRLLVL.

This rearrangement joins TRBV7-6 to TRBJ2-7; 8 bases are a match to TRBD1. CDR3 length: 17 residues. The germline CDR1 and CDR2 sequences are SGHVS and FNYEAQ. Trimming at V came to 1 base and at J to 2 bases, leaving 10 bases not matched to a gene. In DNA form, the CDR3 reads TGTGCCAGCAGCTTAGTCCAAGGGACAGGCCCGGCCTACGAGCAGTACTTC. This sequence encodes CASSLVQGTGPAYEQYF.

J is TRBJ1-2 and V is TRBV5-5, with D possibly being TRBD1 (6 bases). CDR1 and CDR2 (germline): SGHKS, YYEKEE (reference sequence). V lost 2 bases and J 4 bases, leaving 12 bases between the germline ends. CDR3 length equals 14 residues. The CDR3 loop is CASSFVTGSYGYTF. For the CDR3, the DNA is TGTGCCAGCAGCTTTGTCACAGGGAGCTATGGCTACACCTTC.

V and J are TRBV5-6 and TRBJ1-1; 9 nucleotides line up with TRBD1. The CDR3 has 13 amino acids. J was trimmed by 5 bases and V by 4 bases; bases with no gene match: 3. The germline V gene has CDR1 SGHDT and CDR2 YYEEEE. CDR3 sequence reads: CASSKDRGTEAFF. The CDR3, as DNA: TGTGCCAGCAGCAAGGACAGGGGAACTGAAGCTTTCTTT.

The rearrangement uses TRBV19 and TRBJ2-6, with 7 bases aligning to TRBD1. This CDR3 comprises 21 residues. Germline values: CDR1 LNHDA, CDR2 SQIVND (reference sequence). Trimming took 2 bases from V and 0 from J; bases not matched to a gene: 16. The CDR3 coding sequence is TGTGCCAGTAGTATAAGGGGGCCGGGGCTGACTGACTTCTCTGGGGCCAACGTCCTGACTTTC. Translating it yields CASSIRGPGLTDFSGANVLTF.

The rearrangement links TRBV5-6 to TRBJ2-7; tentative D call: TRBD2 (7 bases). Germline loops: CDR1 SGHDT, CDR2 YYEEEE. V shed 3 bases and J shed 1 base, with 11 bases lying between them. The CDR3 spans 14 residues. The CDR3 region is CASSWGGGSYEQYF. CDR3 sequence (DNA): TGTGCCAGCAGCTGGGGAGGGGGATCCTACGAGCAGTACTTC.

This clone was counted only a few times. The V call is TRBV30, the J call TRBJ1-4; no clear D gene. The V gene's germline CDR1 is GTSNPN and CDR2 SVGIG (reference sequence). The CDR3 spans 13 residues. V shed 5 bases and J shed 7 bases, with 14 bases lying between them. Here the CDR3 DNA reads TGTGCCTGGTCGTCCGGGTTGGGTGAAAAACTGTTTTTT. Protein: CAWSSGLGEKLFF.

The genes are TRBV5-1 and TRBJ2-2, with D uncertain. Germline CDR1 reads SGHRS; CDR2 reads YFSETQ. V lost 0 bases, J lost 4 bases, and 16 bases lay in between. The CDR3 is 17 residues long. This chain's CDR3 is CASSLDVGNPGTGELFF. CDR3 sequence (DNA): TGCGCCAGCAGCTTGGATGTGGGTAACCCGGGCACCGGGGAGCTGTTTTTT.

The CDR3: CASSNRGVNTEAFF. The CDR3, as DNA: TGTGCCAGTAGTAACCGGGGGGTAAACACTGAAGCTTTCTTT. This chain connects TRBV19 to TRBJ1-1; D is possibly TRBD1 (5 bases). V lost 4 bases to trimming and J lost 2 bases, with 11 bases between them. Germline CDR1 is LNHDA and CDR2 is SQIVND (reference sequence). This CDR3 has 14 amino acids. The whole variable domain, filled in from reference TRBV19 and TRBJ1-1, reads DGGITQSPKYLFRKEGQNVTLSCEQNLNHDAMYWYRQDPGQGLRLIYYSQIVNDFQKGDIAEGYSVSREKKESFPLTVTSAQKNPTAFYLCASSNRGVNTEAFFGQGTRLTVV.

V is TRBV6-5 and J is TRBJ1-4; D is ambiguous. Germline V gene data show CDR1 as MNHEY and CDR2 as SVGAGI. The CDR3 is 14 residues long. V lost 3 bases and J lost 8, with 13 bases in between. CDR3 DNA: TGTGCCAGCAGTTATAGTTCAAATAGGGAAAAACTGTTTTTT. It codes for CASSYSSNREKLFF.

This clone was counted only a few times. CDR3 coding DNA: TGTGCCAGCAGCTTTACTCTAGGGACGTATAACACTGAAGCTTTCTTT. This translates into CASSFTLGTYNTEAFF. The chain carries TRBV5-6 and TRBJ1-1, with D possibly being TRBD1 (5 bases). V was cut by 2 bases and J by 2 bases, with 16 bases left in between. Germline loops: CDR1 SGHDT, CDR2 YYEEEE. The CDR3 covers 16 residues.

CDR3 in DNA: TGTGCCAGCAGCTTGGCGACAGGGAGGATTTATGGCTACACCTTC. Translated: CASSLATGRIYGYTF. The chain recombines TRBV5-8 with TRBJ1-2, with 7 bases matching TRBD1. The V gene's germline CDR1 is SGHTS and CDR2 YDEGEE. The CDR3 consists of 15 residues. J was trimmed by 5 bases and V by 0 bases; bases with no gene match: 7.